The subject of this entry is one TCR beta chain. What it binds is not known. The data originate from a study of immune evolution from preneoplasia to lung adenocarcinoma. Regarding the study as a whole: Clonality was highest in normal lung, lower in later-stage lesions apparently. From normal lung to invasive adenocarcinoma, top clone frequencies appeared to decrease.

Histologic diagnosis was independently verified by two lung pathologists. The assay was immunoSEQ multiplex PCR, and TCRdb's table has in-frame clones only and misses some. Altogether 3,500 to 4,000 clones are present, 70% to 85% being singletons, with the ten largest covering around 12%. The clonotype originates from a person aged 65-85 years with lung adenocarcinoma. The source material was FFPE adjacent normal lung tissue.

DNA of the CDR3: TGCAGCGTAACCATAGACCTTACGGATACGCAGTATTTT. It yields the protein CSVTIDLTDTQYF. The gene calls are TRBV29-1 and TRBJ2-3; D is ambiguous. Germline V CDR1 and CDR2: SQVTM, ANQGSEA. V lost 6 bases, J lost 6 bases, and 16 bases lay in between. This CDR3 is 13 amino acids long.